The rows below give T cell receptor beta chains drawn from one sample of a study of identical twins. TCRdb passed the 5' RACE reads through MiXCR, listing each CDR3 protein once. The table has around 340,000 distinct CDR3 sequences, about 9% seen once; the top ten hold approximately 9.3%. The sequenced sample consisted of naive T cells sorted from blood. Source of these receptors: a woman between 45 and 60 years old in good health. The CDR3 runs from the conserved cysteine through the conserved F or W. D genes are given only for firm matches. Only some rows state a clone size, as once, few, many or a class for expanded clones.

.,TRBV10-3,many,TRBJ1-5,TGTGCCATCAGTGACACGGACAGTTTCAATCAGCCCCAGCATTTT,CAISDTDSFNQPQHF
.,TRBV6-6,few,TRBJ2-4,TGTGCCAGCAGTCCTGGACAGTTAGCCAAAAACATTCAGTACTTC,CASSPGQLAKNIQYF
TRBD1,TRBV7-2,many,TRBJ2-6,TGTGCCAGCAGCTTACGCTACAGGGGGGTAGCTGGGGCCAACGTCCTGACTTTC,CASSLRYRGVAGANVLTF
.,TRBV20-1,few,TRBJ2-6,TGCAGTGCCCGTAACCGGGCTGGGGCCAACGTCCTGACTTTC,CSARNRAGANVLTF
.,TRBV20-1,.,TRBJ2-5,TGCAGTGCTAGAGTTAGACAGTCAAAAGAGACCCAGTACTTC,CSARVRQSKETQYF
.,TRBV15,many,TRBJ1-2,TGTGCCACCAGCAGAGAACCGGGCTCTATAGGCTACACCTTC,CATSREPGSIGYTF
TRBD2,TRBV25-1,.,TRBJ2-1,TGTGCCCGCAGTGCCAACAAATTAGCGGGAGCGGGCGAGCAGTTCTTC,CARSANKLAGAGEQFF
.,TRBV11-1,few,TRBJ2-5,TGTGCCAGCAGCCCAGCACGGGCGGTGGGGACCCAGTACTTC,CASSPARAVGTQYF
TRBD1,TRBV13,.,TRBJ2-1,TGTGCCAGCAGCATAAGACAGGGAAGGTACAATGAGCAGTTCTTC,CASSIRQGRYNEQFF
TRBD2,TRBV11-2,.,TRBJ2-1,TGTGCCAGCAGCGTACCTGGGCTAGCGGGAATCATTGAGCAGTTCTTC,CASSVPGLAGIIEQFF
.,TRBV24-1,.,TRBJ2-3,TGTGCCACCAGTGACCCCCGGGACTCCATCACAGATACGCAGTATTTT,CATSDPRDSITDTQYF
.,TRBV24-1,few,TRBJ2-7,TGTGCCACCAGTGATCCAGTCACGAAAGCCCACGAGCAGTACTTC,CATSDPVTKAHEQYF
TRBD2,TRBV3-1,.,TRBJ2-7,TGTGCCAGCAGTCTAGCGGGTCCCGGCTACGAGCAGTACTTC,CASSLAGPGYEQYF
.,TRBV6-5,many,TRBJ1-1,TGTGCCAGCAGACAGGGCGGGGACACTGAAGCTTTCTTT,CASRQGGDTEAFF
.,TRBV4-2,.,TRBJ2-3,TGTGCCAGCAGCTCGCGAAGGGGGTCAGATACGCAGTATTTT,CASSSRRGSDTQYF
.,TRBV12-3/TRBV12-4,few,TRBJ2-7,TGTGCCAGCAGTTTAGTAGGTCGCCGCCCTTCCTACGAGCAGTACTTC,CASSLVGRRPSYEQYF